This T cell receptor (beta chain) appears in the sequencing data of a study of cytomegalovirus exposure and HLA in healthy donors. Study as a whole: The roughly 130 validation repertoires used the same platform as the approximately 670 first-cohort repertoires (as reported by a later analysis).

This table comes from immunoSEQ multiplex PCR, and its TCRdb copy is limited to in-frame clones, with some not included. The table has about 120,000 clones, roughly 90% seen once. Study results and caveats: The study designated 160 or so TCR beta chains cytomegalovirus-associated. The CMV antigen specificity of a few CMV-associated chains was confirmed through in vitro analysis.

This CDR3 contains 14 residues. CDR1 and CDR2 from the germline V gene are SEHNR and FQNEAQ (reference sequence). With 5 bases clipped from V and 5 bases from J, the junction kept 5 bases outside the gene matches. Concerning this clone: The antigen is unknown.

The gene calls are TRBV7-9 and TRBJ1-1; TRBD1 agrees at 10 bases. The sequenced material came from PBMCs. This receptor was obtained from a woman between 18 and 30 years old in good health and CMV-seropositive. CDR3 protein: CASSPGQGQTEAFF. The DNA of the CDR3 is TGTGCCAGCAGCCCGGGACAGGGGCAAACTGAAGCTTTCTTT.